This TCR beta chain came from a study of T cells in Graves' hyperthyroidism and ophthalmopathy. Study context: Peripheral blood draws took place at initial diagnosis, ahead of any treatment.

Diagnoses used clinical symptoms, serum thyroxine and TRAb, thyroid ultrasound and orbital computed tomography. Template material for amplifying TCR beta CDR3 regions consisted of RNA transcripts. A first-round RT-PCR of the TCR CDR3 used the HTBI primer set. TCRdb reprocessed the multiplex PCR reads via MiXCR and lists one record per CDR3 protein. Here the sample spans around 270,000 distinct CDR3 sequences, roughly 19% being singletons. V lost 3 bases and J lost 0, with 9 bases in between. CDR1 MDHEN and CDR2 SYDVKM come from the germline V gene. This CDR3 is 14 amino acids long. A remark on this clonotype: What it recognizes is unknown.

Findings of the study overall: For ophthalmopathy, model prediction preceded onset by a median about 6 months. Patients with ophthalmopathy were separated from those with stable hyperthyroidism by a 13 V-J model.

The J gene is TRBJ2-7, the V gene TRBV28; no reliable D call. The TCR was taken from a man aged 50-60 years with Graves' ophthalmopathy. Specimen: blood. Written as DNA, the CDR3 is TGTGCCAGCAGTTTGACAATGAGCTCCTACGAGCAGTACTTC. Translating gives CASSLTMSSYEQYF.